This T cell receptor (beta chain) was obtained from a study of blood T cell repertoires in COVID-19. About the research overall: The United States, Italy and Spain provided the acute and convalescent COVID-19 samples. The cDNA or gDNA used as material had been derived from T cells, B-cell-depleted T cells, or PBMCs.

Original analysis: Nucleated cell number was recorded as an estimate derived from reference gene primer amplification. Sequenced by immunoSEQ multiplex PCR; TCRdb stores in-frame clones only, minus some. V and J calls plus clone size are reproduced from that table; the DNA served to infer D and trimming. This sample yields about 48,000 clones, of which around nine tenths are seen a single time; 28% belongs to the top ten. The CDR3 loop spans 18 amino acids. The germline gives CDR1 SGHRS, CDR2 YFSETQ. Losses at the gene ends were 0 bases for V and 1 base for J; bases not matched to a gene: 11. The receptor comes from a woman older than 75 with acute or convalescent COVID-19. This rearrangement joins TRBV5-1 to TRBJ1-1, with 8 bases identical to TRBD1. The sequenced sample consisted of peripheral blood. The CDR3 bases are TGCGCCAGCAGCTTGGGGAAGGGACAGGTTTGGGAGAACACTGAAGCTTTCTTT. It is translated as CASSLGKGQVWENTEAFF.